This T cell receptor beta chain was found in a study of blood T cell repertoires in COVID-19. In its sample, this clone was seen a few times. Authors' data handling: Using reference gene primer amplification, nucleated cell counts were estimated. The protocol was immunoSEQ multiplex PCR, while the TCRdb copy is restricted to in-frame clones and leaves out a portion. V and J calls and clone size come straight from that table; D and trimming were deduced from the DNA. Here the sample spans about 240,000 clones, around 85% being singletons. The CDR3 consists of 13 residues. CDR1 and CDR2 (germline): SEHNR, FQNEAQ (reference sequence). Trimming stripped 4 bases from V and 0 bases from J, with 6 bases between.

This chain links TRBV7-9 with TRBJ1-2, with no clear D. The sample comprised PBMCs or T cells enriched from blood (not recorded which). This receptor was identified in a woman in her forties with acute COVID-19. CDR3 DNA: TGTGCCAGCAGCTGGCAGGCTAACTATGGCTACACCTTC. Translation gives CASSWQANYGYTF.